The clone carrying this TCR beta chain was observed a few times. The sample is drawn from a study of T cells after yellow fever vaccination. TCRdb reanalysed the 5' RACE reads using MiXCR and keeps one entry per CDR3 protein. The sample has more than 120,000 distinct CDR3 sequences, around 7.7% seen once. Trimming left V 6 bases short and J 1 base short, with 22 bases between. Per the germline V gene, CDR1 is KGHSH and CDR2 is LQKENI. This CDR3 comprises 18 residues. The receptor was isolated from a man aged 30 to 45 who received the YFV17D yellow fever vaccine. This rearrangement joins TRBV18 to TRBJ2-1; tentatively, D is TRBD2 (5 bases). Sample: CD4+ T cells sorted from PBMCs, taken 5 days after the yellow fever booster vaccination. The CDR3 DNA reads as TGTGCCAGCTCCCCCGGCCGTAGGAGGATTACGTCCTACAATGAGCAGTTCTTC. As protein: CASSPGRRRITSYNEQFF. Full variable domain (rest looked up from reference TRBV18 and TRBJ2-1): NAGVMQNPRHLVRRRGQEARLRCSPMKGHSHVYWYRQLPEEGLKFMVYLQKENIIDESGMPKERFSAEFPKEGPSILRIQQVVRGDSAAYFCASSPGRRRITSYNEQFFGPGTRLTVL.